This TCR beta chain is drawn from a study of OX40 agonist ivuxolimab in advanced cancers. Background on the study: Cancers in dose escalation were hepatocellular, melanoma, renal cell and head and neck. It was permissible to have had prior anti-PD-1, anti-PD-L1 or anti-CTLA-4 therapy, and about 40% had some.

Germline CDR1 and CDR2: MNHEY and SVGAGI. CDR3 length: 15 amino acids. Germline trimming cut 10 bases from V and 6 bases from J; bases unmatched to any gene: 9. To note about this clone: Its specificity is unknown.

Study-level findings and limits: There were, on average, more expanded clones in CD8+ T cells than in CD4+.

Sequenced by immunoSEQ multiplex PCR; TCRdb stores in-frame clones only, minus some. The sample lists 74,000 or so clones; roughly 91% were seen once. This specimen consisted of CD4+ or CD8+ T cells sorted from blood, obtained in a trial of the OX40 agonist ivuxolimab. This receptor was taken from an adult with an advanced solid tumor such as melanoma, head and neck, liver or kidney cancer. The chain uses TRBV6-5 and TRBJ2-1, with TRBD2 matching 13 bases. CDR3 protein: CATMRLAGGSNEQFF. CDR3 nucleotides: TGTGCCACCATGAGACTAGCGGGGGGTTCCAATGAGCAGTTCTTC.